The 2 T cell receptor beta chains given below trace back to one sample, sequenced in a study of blood T cell repertoires in COVID-19. This table comes from immunoSEQ multiplex PCR, and its TCRdb copy is limited to in-frame clones, with some not included. The sample has about 300,000 clones; about 89% are singletons. The sequencing input was PBMCs or T cells enriched from blood (not recorded which). The receptors were sampled from a man aged 60 to 69 who had recovered from COVID-19.

V is TRBV7-2 and J is TRBJ2-1; 9 bases line up with TRBD2. The germline CDR1 and CDR2 sequences are SGHTA and FQGNSA. V lost 1 base, J lost 3 bases, and 4 bases stayed unmatched. The CDR3 loop spans 16 amino acids. The CDR3 nucleotides read TGTGCCAGCAGCTTAGTTGCGGGAGGGATCTACAATGAGCAGTTCTTC. Its translation is CASSLVAGGIYNEQFF.

V usage is TRBV28 and J usage is TRBJ1-2; 9 positions match TRBD1. CDR3 length: 15 amino acids. After removal of 7 bases from V and 2 bases from J, the junction contained 8 bases not matched to a gene. Germline values: CDR1 MDHEN, CDR2 SYDVKM. CDR3 in DNA: TGTGCCAGCAATACACCCGGGACAGGGAACTATGGCTACACCTTC. Protein: CASNTPGTGNYGYTF.